This TCR beta chain comes out of a study of cytomegalovirus exposure and HLA in healthy donors (dated by TCRdb to 2017 to 2019). Turning to the overall study: According to an earlier analysis of around 600 of the donors, 150 million to 200 million T cells yielded approximately 120 million unique TCR beta sequences and 276 Gb of sequence data. Around 320 gigabases of sequencing data and 80 million or so unique TCR sequences were included in an early release covering 550 to 650 HLA-typed donors. Of the approximately 400 genotyped donors, roughly 85% fell in the genetic ancestry cluster associated with self-reported Caucasian donors. The study aimed to test whether cataloging public T cell receptors could reveal signatures of past pathogen exposure. The study profiled the T cell repertoires of around 700 subjects by immunosequencing and related them to cytomegalovirus serostatus. In addition to the first cohort of approximately 670 subjects, a separate validation cohort of 120 different subjects was used. High-throughput TCR immunosequencing, statistical association of individual TCRs with disease status, and machine learning were combined to predict cytomegalovirus infection status. A later analysis re-examined previously published TCR beta repertoires from about 700 donors and added high-resolution HLA genotyping to investigate patterns of TCR occurrence. Rather than drawing on any new phenotypic data, the later analysis identified candidate immune exposures from TCR beta sequences and the way those sequences occurred across donors. To decide whether each TCR beta V gene segment behaved as functional or pseudogenic, an earlier analysis of approximately 590 of the donors relied on high-throughput TCR beta sequencing. Donor age, sex, ethnicity and CMV serostatus were collected together with the repertoire data. In a later genetic analysis, genome-wide SNP genotypes for about 60% of the 666 donors were used, and that subset was treated as a discovery cohort. Every repertoire in the discovery cohort had been generated on one and the same sequencing platform. Both class I and class II loci were covered by HLA typing, at four-digit resolution. The number of donors typed differed by locus, with 629-630 for A, B, C, DRB1 and DQB1, roughly 520 for DQA1, 600 to 610 for DPA1, and approximately 470 for DPB1. Five DR-DQ haplotypes were treated as single units for association and clustering because of strong linkage in the cohort. Among some 400 genotyped donors of the cohort, an average of approximately 220,000 unique TCR beta nucleotide sequences was sequenced per donor, of which roughly 18% were non-productive. Summary of the overall study and its limitations: An association between a missense DCLRE1C variant and V-gene and J-gene trimming of TCR beta chains was found in a later genetic analysis and replicated in an independent cohort. In a later analysis, most CMV-associated TCR beta chains were found to appear HLA-restricted, with HLA associations seemingly driven largely by CMV exposure. A cluster of highly shared sequence variants was judged likely to represent a technical artifact of the sequencing pipeline. The classifier was reported to diagnose cytomegalovirus status with high specificity and sensitivity in both the original and validation cohorts. A further reported finding was that TCR beta sequences accurately predicted the HLA-A and HLA-B alleles for most subjects in the first cohort. This cohort had only TCR beta chains sequenced, and the lack of alpha or paired-chain data limited which features could be detected. Presence/absence analyses assumed roughly uniform sequencing depth across donors, an assumption that may not hold. In a later analysis, TCR association rates were found to vary across HLA loci, with the most associated TCRs seen for DRB1 alleles and the fewest for HLA-C alleles. Correlated functional status among segregating V segments might reflect linkage disequilibrium, but an unknown experimental factor could not be ruled out. When HLA alleles, especially DR and DQ, strongly co-occurred, attributing TCR associations to individual alleles was difficult. In an earlier analysis of roughly 500 of the donors, most TCR beta V segments appeared in productive rearrangements about 87% or about 30% of the time, broadly matching IMGT annotations. Immune exposure information for the cohort was limited to CMV serostatus. The study listed 150 to 200 TCR beta chains as associated with cytomegalovirus. The authors suggested that the approach could potentially be generalized to other disease states and immunological phenotypes. Some IMGT-functional V segments, including TRBV6-2 and TRBV6-3, could not be told apart with the 87-base-pair reads, so those segments were excluded. In a later genetic analysis, fewer N-insertions in productive TCRs were reported among donors in an Asian-associated ancestry cluster than the approximately 630-donor mean. Because some donors lacked HLA typing at each locus, the association tests relied only on the typed subset. A later analysis associated about 18,000 TCR beta sequences with specific HLA alleles at a false discovery rate of 0.05. Compared with equally common non-associated chains, HLA-associated TCR beta chains in a later analysis were more clonally expanded and had lower generation probabilities. Because counts were too low, roughly 17 rarely observed V segments, including chromosome 9 orphons, were left out of the earlier analysis of 500 to 750 of the donors. Across donors, most TCR sequences were observed very rarely, whereas some public TCRs were present in many individuals. In a later analysis, several top co-occurrence clusters were reported to appear linked to parvovirus B19, influenza, CMV and Epstein-Barr virus. In vitro tests confirmed that a few of the cytomegalovirus-associated TCR beta chains recognize cytomegalovirus antigens.

A few counts support this clone. Its antigen has not been determined. No quality values exist for individual bases; no much larger clone is one base distant. The cohort consisted of 666 healthy bone marrow donors. At the time of sampling, all cohort members were nominally healthy, though unrecorded immune exposures were likely present. The donor tested CMV seronegative and was one of the 352 seronegative cohort members. A peripheral blood sample was collected from each donor, and TCR beta sequencing was performed on peripheral blood mononuclear cells. The Qiagen DNeasy Blood Extraction Kit was used to extract genomic DNA from the blood cell samples. The library was made by the immunoSEQ multiplex PCR assay. For the multiplex PCR, a mixture combining 60 forward primers for TCR Vbeta segments and 13 reverse primers for TCR Jbeta segments was used. Amplification of the CDR3 region of rearranged TCR beta genes was performed with a multiplex PCR assay on genomic DNA. Amplified TCR beta libraries were sequenced as 87-base-pair reads on the Illumina HiSeq System. The source study handled its data this way. In a later analysis, 70 million to 95 million unique TCR beta chains were counted across the roughly 670 repertoires, and roughly 11 million of these chains were shared by at least two donors. Raw reads were error-corrected and collapsed into unique sequences by a nearest-neighbor algorithm in which closely related sequences were merged to remove PCR and sequencing errors. V, D and J gene segments were assigned by aligning CDR3 sequences to IMGT reference sequences. For a sequence to be retained, a match of at least six nucleotides to both a V gene segment and a J gene segment was required. Rearrangements were called productive when the CDR3 lacked stop codons and stayed in frame with V and J; all others were non-productive. CDR3 was defined by IMGT convention, running from the second conserved V-encoded cysteine to the conserved J-encoded phenylalanine. Sequences without an unambiguous match to a single V gene segment were excluded from the earlier analysis of almost 600 of the donors. An earlier analysis of about 600 of the donors called V segments functional above 56.7% productive rearrangements and segregating when the between-donor standard deviation exceeded 5%. A statistical classification framework was built for diagnosing cytomegalovirus status from the catalog of TCR beta chain sequences. In a later analysis, TCR nucleotide sequences were compared against IMGT/GENE-DB human TR gene sequences so that V and J genes could be assigned. Using the TCRdist pipeline, a later analysis assigned CDR3 sequences along with most-parsimonious VDJ recombination scenarios. In a later analysis, every TCR beta chain was defined by the combination of its CDR3 amino acid sequence and its V-gene family, and reads without a unique V-gene family were dropped. As a way to deal with suspected cross-contamination and a sequencing artifact, a later analysis dropped more than 500 nucleotide sequences that were highly shared and had low generation probability. A later analysis calculated a clonal expansion index for each public chain from normalized within-repertoire ranks of inferred template counts. In a later analysis, generation probabilities were computed with a VDJ recombination model fitted to out-of-frame rearrangements, and the resulting probabilities were checked against IGoR. Hypergeometric tests were used in a later analysis to score TCR-TCR, TCR-HLA and TCR-CMV co-occurrence, with a repertoire-size bias correction applied to the TCR pairs. To estimate false discovery rates, a later analysis permuted the HLA or CMV assignments 20 times. In a later analysis, co-occurring TCRs were grouped using DBSCAN, and TCRdist sequence similarity was added for clustering within HLA-allele-positive subsets. For co-occurrence clustering, repertoires with fewer than 30,000 or more than 120,000 public chains were excluded, along with five repertoires with anomalous nucleotide sharing. Here the immuneACCESS table is served through TCRdb, limited to in-frame sequences with V and J called. Missing clones are a known gap in these copies; in checked studies unresolved V genes cover under half, and the rest lacks a known reason. For V, J and clone size, that table is used; D and trimming come from the DNA. In all, the sample holds about 98,000 clones, and around 68% of those were seen once. The ten largest clones add up to about 2.5% of the sample.

Looking up the germline V gene yields CDR1 MDHEN and CDR2 SYDVKM. V lost 7 bases and J lost 1 base; the stretch between them is 18 bases long. The CDR3 runs 16 amino acids, cysteine and phenylalanine included. Solely the CDR3 DNA is kept, with 48 bases framed from the first base. This sequence was found in a man in his forties or fifties in good health and CMV-seronegative. The rearranged chain carries TRBV28 and TRBJ2-3; matching of 6 bases hints at TRBD2 as the D gene. Sample: PBMCs. In nucleotides, the sequence is TGTGCCAGCATCCTGGGGGGAGGATATGGCACAGATACGCAGTATTTT. This yields the protein CASILGGGYGTDTQYF.